This is a list of T cell receptor beta chains from one sample in a study of blood T cells in healthy people across ages. Via MiXCR, TCRdb re-called the 5' RACE reads, giving one row per CDR3 protein. The table lists roughly 1.4 million distinct CDR3 sequences, approximately 63% of them singletons. Sequenced material: blood. All receptors come from a man younger than 30 in good health. Each CDR3 is given with its conserved first and last residue. The order of the fields is clone size, D gene, J gene, V gene, CDR3 DNA, CDR3 protein. D genes are given only for firm matches. Clone size appears in some rows only: once, few, many, or a class for an expanded clone.

once	-	TRBJ2-1	TRBV20-1	TGCAGTGGAGCGGACGTGTACAGGGAGCCCAATGAGCAGTTCTTC	CSGADVYREPNEQFF
few	-	TRBJ2-7	TRBV10-3	TGTGCCATCAGGGACAGCCTTTTCTACGAGCAGTACTTC	CAIRDSLFYEQYF
-	-	TRBJ2-1	TRBV6-6	TGTGCCAGCAGTTACTCGAATATGGGGCGCCAGGACAATGAGCAGTTCTTC	CASSYSNMGRQDNEQFF
-	-	TRBJ1-1	TRBV10-3	TGTGCCACCAAGCGGGACACGGGGGGCACTGAAGCTTTCTTT	CATKRDTGGTEAFF
few	-	TRBJ2-7	TRBV7-2	TGTGCCAGCAGCTTAGAAGGGACCCGGAGCTCCTACGAGCAGTACTTC	CASSLEGTRSSYEQYF
-	-	TRBJ2-2	TRBV15	TGTGCCACCAGCGTTGACAGGATACCTACAACCGGGGAGCTGTTTTTT	CATSVDRIPTTGELFF
-	TRBD2	TRBJ2-7	TRBV6-5	TGTGCCAGCAGTGAAATGACTAGCGCCAGCTACGAGCAGTACTTC	CASSEMTSASYEQYF
-	TRBD1	TRBJ2-7	TRBV7-9	TGTGCCAGCAGCTCCTTCGAACGACAGGGCTCCTACGAGCAGTACTTC	CASSSFERQGSYEQYF
-	-	TRBJ2-3	TRBV5-1	-	CASRRQGGLHLRFGDHTDTQYF
-	-	TRBJ2-1	TRBV6-5	TGTGCCAGCAGTTACGGGGCTGCCTACAATGAGCAGTTCTTC	CASSYGAAYNEQFF
few	TRBD1	TRBJ2-7	TRBV29-1	TGCAGCGTGGGCACAGGGGCCGACTCCTACGAGCAGTACTTC	CSVGTGADSYEQYF
-	TRBD1	TRBJ2-7	TRBV20-1	TGCAGTGCCCGACCGAGGACAGGGACTGGCGAGCAGTACTTC	CSARPRTGTGEQYF
-	TRBD2	TRBJ2-5	TRBV9	TGTGCCAGCAGCGTACTGACGGGGGGGCTAGAGACCCAGTACTTC	CASSVLTGGLETQYF
-	-	TRBJ2-1	TRBV6-5	TGTGCCAGCAGTTACTCGCGGTTATTTAAGGCAGGGGAGCCCTACAATGAGCAGTTCTTC	CASSYSRLFKAGEPYNEQFF
few	-	TRBJ2-5	TRBV6-2/TRBV6-3	TGTGCCAGCAGCATCACTGGCGGGGTATCCGAGACCCAGTACTTC	CASSITGGVSETQYF
-	-	TRBJ1-2	TRBV7-9	TGTGCCGGTTTCCAGGCTGGGCGCGCTCTCTATGGCTACACCTTC	CAGFQAGRALYGYTF
-	-	TRBJ2-7	TRBV14	TGTGCCAGCAGCCAAGCAGTCAGCTACAATGAGCAGTACTTC	CASSQAVSYNEQYF
-	-	TRBJ2-1	TRBV4-1	TGCGCCAGCAGCCAAGTAGCGGCCAACGGCAGGGAGCAGTTCTTC	CASSQVAANGREQFF
few	-	TRBJ2-3	TRBV29-1	TGCAGCGTACCGGACACGACAGATACGCAGTATTTT	CSVPDTTDTQYF
-	TRBD1	TRBJ2-1	TRBV25-1	TGCGCCAGCAGTGAACCCGACAGGGGAAATCACAATGAGCAGTTCTTC	CASSEPDRGNHNEQFF
-	-	TRBJ1-5	TRBV5-5	TGTGCCAGCAGCTTGGGCATCAGCAATCAGCCCCAGCATTTT	CASSLGISNQPQHF
-	-	TRBJ1-4	TRBV6-2/TRBV6-3	TGTGCCAGCAGTCCGACGGTGGGGACTAATGAAAAACTGTTTTTT	CASSPTVGTNEKLFF
-	TRBD2	TRBJ2-1	TRBV27	TGTGCCAGCAGTCGCCTAGCGGGAGGCTTATTAAATGAGCAGTTCTTC	CASSRLAGGLLNEQFF
-	-	TRBJ2-3	TRBV20-1	TGCAGTGGCAGCGGCTTAGATACGCAGTATTTT	CSGSGLDTQYF
-	TRBD2	TRBJ2-5	TRBV28	TGTGCCAGCAGCGGGACTAGCGGTTATGGGTGGAGAGAGCAGTACTTC	CASSGTSGYGWREQYF
-	TRBD2	TRBJ2-2	TRBV7-6	TGTGCCAGCAGCCCCTCCCGCGGGGGGGCCATCGGGGAGCTGTTTTTT	CASSPSRGGAIGELFF
few	-	TRBJ1-2	TRBV29-1	TGCAGCGTTGAAAAACGGGAAAACTATGGCTACACCTTC	CSVEKRENYGYTF
-	-	TRBJ1-5	TRBV4-1	TGCGCCAGCAGCCAAGTGGGCCGGCAGCCCCAGCATTTT	CASSQVGRQPQHF
few	-	TRBJ2-7	TRBV4-3	TGCGCCAGCAGCCAAGGAACCAGCCAGCTGTACTTC	CASSQGTSQLYF
few	-	TRBJ2-1	TRBV4-1	TGCGCCAGCAGCCAAGATACAGTCCTGCTGCCCCAAATTGGCAATGAGCAGTTCTTC	CASSQDTVLLPQIGNEQFF
few	-	TRBJ1-2	TRBV27	TGTGCCAGCAGTTTAAGCTGGGACTATGGCTACACCTTC	CASSLSWDYGYTF
-	-	TRBJ2-2	TRBV20-1	TGCAGTGCGTACAGTACGAACACCGGGGAGCTGTTTTTT	CSAYSTNTGELFF
-	TRBD2	TRBJ2-1	TRBV15	TGTGCCACCAGCACGCGGACTAGCGGGAAGAATGAGCAGTTCTTC	CATSTRTSGKNEQFF
-	TRBD1	TRBJ1-2	TRBV6-6	TGTGCCAGCAGTATGACAGGGGGCATGGATGGCTACACCTTC	CASSMTGGMDGYTF
-	-	TRBJ2-4	TRBV20-1	TGCAGTGCAATGAGTCTAGCGTGGGACATTCAGTACTTC	CSAMSLAWDIQYF
-	-	TRBJ1-1	TRBV29-1	TGCAGCGCGACCCCCAGGGAGGACAGCATGAACACTGAAGCTTTCTTT	CSATPREDSMNTEAFF
-	-	TRBJ2-7	TRBV2	TGTGCCAGCATACGGGACAAGCACAATGAGCAGTACTTC	CASIRDKHNEQYF
few	-	TRBJ1-2	TRBV4-1	TGCGCCAGCAGCCAATCTTGGGCCAAAGGCCTTAACTATGGCTACACCTTC	CASSQSWAKGLNYGYTF
-	-	TRBJ1-2	TRBV14	TGTGCCAGCAGCCAAGTAGTTACAGGGCAGGATGGCTACACCTTC	CASSQVVTGQDGYTF
few	-	TRBJ2-3	TRBV3-1	TGTGCCAGCAGCCAACTACCGGGACGTACAGACACAGATACGCAGTATTTT	CASSQLPGRTDTDTQYF
-	-	TRBJ2-2	TRBV7-8	TGTGCCAGCAGCTTGTCGAACCACAGGGATACCGGGGAGCTGTTTTTT	CASSLSNHRDTGELFF
-	-	TRBJ1-2	TRBV28	TGTGCCAGTTACACAGGAGTTGGCTACACCTTC	CASYTGVGYTF
-	-	TRBJ2-5	TRBV11-2	TGTGCCAGCAGCTTTGGCAGGGGTATTCAGGAGACCCAGTACTTC	CASSFGRGIQETQYF
-	-	TRBJ1-4	TRBV27	TGTGCCAGCAGTTTCTCAGGGGCCCCAGGCCTTATGGAAAAACTGTTTTTT	CASSFSGAPGLMEKLFF
few	TRBD1	TRBJ1-1	TRBV7-9	TGTGCCAGCAAGCGAACAGGGGACACTGAAGCTTTCTTT	CASKRTGDTEAFF
once	-	TRBJ2-7	TRBV4-2	TGTGCCAGCAGCCAAGAGGGAAGGGGGACCTACGGGCAGTACTTC	CASSQEGRGTYGQYF
few	-	TRBJ1-2	TRBV10-3	TGTGCCATCAGTGAGTCTCGGGGAGGGGACTATGGCTACACCTTC	CAISESRGGDYGYTF
-	-	TRBJ1-2	TRBV29-1	TGCAGCGTTGAAAAGGGAATATATGGCTACACCTTC	CSVEKGIYGYTF
-	TRBD1	TRBJ1-2	TRBV5-1	TGCGCCAGCGGCCAAACAGGGGCGTCTATGGGCTACACCTTC	CASGQTGASMGYTF
few	TRBD1	TRBJ2-6	TRBV10-3	TGTGCCATCAGTGAGACTCGGGACAGAAGCTCTGGGGCCAACGTCCTGACTTTC	CAISETRDRSSGANVLTF
-	TRBD2	TRBJ2-7	TRBV2	TGTGCCAGCAGGGGGGGGATCGGCTACGAGCAGTACTTC	CASRGGIGYEQYF
-	-	TRBJ2-3	TRBV7-2	TGTGCCAGCAGCTCCGAGCTCACAGGTACGCAGTATTTT	CASSSELTGTQYF
-	-	TRBJ2-3	TRBV2	TGTGCCAGCACCGGACCAAATACAGATACGCAGTATTTT	CASTGPNTDTQYF
-	-	TRBJ2-7	TRBV29-1	TGCAGCGTTCCATCCACAGGGAGCGTTTACGAGCAGTACTTC	CSVPSTGSVYEQYF
-	TRBD2	TRBJ2-3	TRBV13	TGTGCCAGCAGCCCCCCCGAGGGCGGGAGGGATACAGATACGCAGTATTTT	CASSPPEGGRDTDTQYF
-	TRBD2	TRBJ2-1	TRBV7-6	TGTGCCAGCAGCTCCGTGGAGCGGGGGGTCTATGAGCAGTTCTTC	CASSSVERGVYEQFF
many	TRBD1	TRBJ2-7	TRBV5-1	TGTGCCAGCAGCTTAAGGACAGGGACCTACGAGCAGTACTTC	CASSLRTGTYEQYF
-	TRBD2	TRBJ2-7	TRBV29-1	TGCAGCGTTGAATTAGAAGTAGCGGGGGTGTACGAGCAGTACTTC	CSVELEVAGVYEQYF
-	-	TRBJ2-7	TRBV20-1	TGCAGTGCTAGAGTAACAGGGCTCTCTGAGCAGTACTTC	CSARVTGLSEQYF
-	-	TRBJ2-7	TRBV7-9	TGTGCCAGCAGCCAGCGAGGGAACTACGAGCAGTACTTC	CASSQRGNYEQYF